The subject of this entry is one T cell receptor beta chain. V lost 3 bases to trimming and J lost 4 bases; unmatched junction nucleotides: 5. In germline, CDR1 is MGHRA, CDR2 YSYEKL. The CDR3 totals 15 residues. This record comes from a study of cytomegalovirus exposure and HLA in healthy donors. Primers: 60 Vbeta forward and 13 Jbeta reverse. Here immunoSEQ multiplex PCR was the method, and the copy in TCRdb shows in-frame clones only, minus some. The sample records about 100,000 clones, around 80% being singletons. The sample taken for sequencing was PBMCs. The rearrangement joins TRBV4-1 to TRBJ1-5; 8 nucleotides align to TRBD1. The TCR was taken from a woman aged 60-75 years in good health and CMV-seronegative. CDR3 sequence: CASSHMDRDNQPQHF. The DNA of the CDR3 is TGCGCCAGCAGCCATATGGACAGGGATAATCAGCCCCAGCATTTT.